A selection of T cell receptor beta chains follows, all from one sample in a study of a mutant IDH1 vaccine in newly diagnosed glioma. Profiling relied on immunoSEQ multiplex PCR, and the TCRdb table lists in-frame clones only, not all of them. This table holds about 77,000 clones, around 85% found once. These receptors have no identified antigens. The material was PBMCs, obtained from a glioma patient whose treatment included an IDH1 peptide vaccine. The receptors come from a woman between 45 and 65 years old with glioma. CDR3s include the opening cysteine and the closing phenylalanine or tryptophan. The order of the fields is V gene, D gene, J gene, CDR3 DNA, CDR3 protein. The D gene is left open where the match is weak.

V: TRBV9; D: -; J: TRBJ1-1; DNA: TGTGCCAGCAGCGTAGGTGCGGACAACTATGAAGCTTTCTTT; CDR3: CASSVGADNYEAFF
V: TRBV4-1; D: -; J: TRBJ1-3; DNA: TGCGCCAGCAGCCGAGCCACAGGGCAGTCTGGAAACACCATATATTTT; CDR3: CASSRATGQSGNTIYF
V: TRBV10-1; D: TRBD2; J: TRBJ2-1; DNA: TGCGCCAGCAGTGGCTCAGAAGCGGGAGGCCATGAGCAGTTCTTC; CDR3: CASSGSEAGGHEQFF
V: TRBV6-1; D: -; J: TRBJ2-1; DNA: TGTGCCAGCAGTGAAACGATCGGGAGTCCCTACAATGAGCAGTTCTTC; CDR3: CASSETIGSPYNEQFF
V: TRBV5-5; D: TRBD2; J: TRBJ2-7; DNA: TGTGCCAGCAGCTTAACGGGAGGGACTCTACGAGTAGAGCAGTACTTC; CDR3: CASSLTGGTLRVEQYF
V: TRBV27; D: TRBD2; J: TRBJ2-1; DNA: TGTGCCAGCAGACGACTAGCGGGAGGGAATAATGAGCAGTTCTTC; CDR3: CASRRLAGGNNEQFF
V: TRBV12-5; D: -; J: TRBJ2-7; DNA: TGTGCTAGTGGTTTCTCAGGGACTTTCAGCGAGCAGTACTTC; CDR3: CASGFSGTFSEQYF
V: TRBV5-1; D: -; J: TRBJ1-4; DNA: TGCGCCAGCACCTCAGATCCGGCCGATGAAAAACTGTTTTTT; CDR3: CASTSDPADEKLFF
V: TRBV29-1; D: -; J: TRBJ1-2; DNA: TGCAGCGTTGGCGTCGGGGAAAACTATGGCTACACCTTC; CDR3: CSVGVGENYGYTF
V: TRBV11-2; D: -; J: TRBJ1-1; DNA: TGTGCCAGCAGCGAACAGGCTGCAGGGTACACTGAAGCTTTCTTT; CDR3: CASSEQAAGYTEAFF
V: TRBV5-1; D: TRBD1; J: TRBJ2-7; DNA: TGCGCCAGCAGCCTGGACAGGGAGTTAGGGGAGCAGTACTTC; CDR3: CASSLDRELGEQYF
V: TRBV19; D: TRBD1; J: TRBJ2-5; DNA: TGTGCCAGTAGTATAGTAGGGGGGACAGGACAAGAGACCCAGTACTTC; CDR3: CASSIVGGTGQETQYF
V: TRBV29-1; D: TRBD1; J: TRBJ1-1; DNA: TGCAGCGTTGTTGGGACAGGGGAAGCTTTCTTT; CDR3: CSVVGTGEAFF
V: TRBV21-1; D: -; J: TRBJ2-3; DNA: TGTGCCAGCACGGGGGCGGGAGGCCCCTCGCAGTGCACAGATACGCAGTATTTT; CDR3: CASTGAGGPSQCTDTQYF
V: TRBV15; D: -; J: TRBJ2-1; DNA: TGTGCCACCAGCCGGAGCCTAGGGCATGAGCAGTTCTTC; CDR3: CATSRSLGHEQFF